The next 22 T cell receptor beta chains were all read from a single sample in a study of cytotoxic CD8 clonotypes in ibrutinib-treated CLL (dated by TCRdb to about 2021). Library method: the immunoSEQ multiplex PCR assay. Imported from immuneACCESS, the table was reduced by TCRdb to in-frame sequences with V and J called. These copies leave out some clones; in studies compared against another copy, an unresolved V gene accounts for under half, and the cause of the remainder is not known. Across this sample there are nearly 100,000 clones, with around 73% seen only once. Clones ranked in the top ten supply approximately 30% of the sample. In the paper's terms, the time point label means: about a year on ibrutinib. Specimen: PBMCs, collected after 12 months of ibrutinib treatment. These receptor sequences come from a human donor with chronic lymphocytic leukemia.

This clone was observed a handful of times. This chain uses TRBV2 with TRBJ1-5; D perhaps matches TRBD1 (6 bases). CDR1 SNHLY and CDR2 FYNNEI come from the germline V gene. The CDR3 length is 15 residues. V lost 4 bases and J 2 bases, leaving 12 bases between the germline ends. CDR3 region: CASSGDTGGNQPQHF. The CDR3 nucleotides are TGTGCCAGCAGTGGGGACACGGGCGGCAATCAGCCCCAGCATTTT.

This clone appeared a few times. CDR3 sequence (DNA): TGCGCCAGCAGTGAGTCCGCCCCGGGACTTCTTAAAGAGACCCAGTACTTC. Translation: CASSESAPGLLKETQYF. The V and J genes are TRBV10-1 and TRBJ2-5; D might be TRBD2 (6 bases). The V end lost 0 bases, the J end lost 3 bases, and 17 bases lay between the germline ends. The length of the CDR3 is 17 residues. Looked up from germline, CDR1 is WNHNN and CDR2 is SYGVQD (reference sequence).

The rearrangement links TRBV27 to TRBJ1-6; no definite D call. Trimming removed 6 bases from V and 7 bases from J, with 10 bases in between. Germline V gene data show CDR1 as MNHEY and CDR2 as SMNVEV (reference sequence). CDR3 size: 13 residues. The CDR3 bases are TGTGCCAGCAGCCGACTGAGGAATTCACCCCTCCACTTT. Encoded protein: CASSRLRNSPLHF.

The chain joins TRBV7-3 to TRBJ2-3, with no clear D. V lost 1 base to trimming and J lost 4 bases, with 15 bases between them. This CDR3 has 16 residues. The germline V gene encodes CDR1 SGHTA and CDR2 FQGTGA. The CDR3 here is CASSLMTNLGSDTQYF. Here the CDR3 DNA reads TGTGCCAGCAGCTTAATGACCAACTTGGGATCAGATACGCAGTATTTT.

This clone was counted between two and nine times. This specimen includes other DNA sequences encoding the same CDR3. The chain uses TRBV11-3 and TRBJ2-7, with D possibly being TRBD1 (6 bases). V was trimmed by 6 bases and J by 0 bases, leaving 6 bases between them. The CDR3 runs to 12 residues. Germline V gene sequence: CDR1 SGHNT, CDR2 YENEEA. CDR3 protein: CASRDSSYEQYF. CDR3 sequence (DNA): TGTGCCAGCAGGGACAGCTCCTACGAGCAGTACTTC.

This chain joins TRBV19 and TRBJ1-4; no reliable D call. Trimming cost V 5 bases and J 6 bases, with 13 bases left between them. This CDR3 region has 14 residues. Germline CDR1 and CDR2: LNHDA and SQIVND (reference sequence). CDR3 sequence: CASSLMPRDEKLFF. The CDR3 nucleotides are TGTGCCAGTAGTCTCATGCCCCGGGATGAAAAACTGTTTTTT.

This clone was seen more than once but under ten times. The chain couples TRBV27 to TRBJ2-7; TRBD2 aligns across 11 bases. Germline loops: CDR1 MNHEY, CDR2 SMNVEV (reference sequence). This CDR3 spans 15 amino acids. Germline trimming cut 4 bases from V and 2 bases from J; bases unmatched to any gene: 4. The CDR3 DNA follows: TGTGCCAGCAGTTCGGGACTAGCGGTAACCTACGAGCAGTACTTC. Protein: CASSSGLAVTYEQYF.

This chain's CDR3 is CASSIQGGQPQHF. The CDR3 nucleotides are TGTGCCAGTAGTATACAGGGAGGGCAGCCCCAGCATTTT. The chain has TRBV19 and TRBJ1-5; perhaps TRBD1 as D (5 bases). Trimming removed 2 bases from V and 7 bases from J, with 9 bases in between. Per the germline V gene, CDR1 is LNHDA and CDR2 is SQIVND (reference sequence). The CDR3 covers 13 residues. Looking up the rest from reference TRBV19 and TRBJ1-5 gives the full variable domain: DGGITQSPKYLFRKEGQNVTLSCEQNLNHDAMYWYRQDPGQGLRLIYYSQIVNDFQKGDIAEGYSVSREKKESFPLTVTSAQKNPTAFYLCASSIQGGQPQHFGDGTRLSIL.

This clone was counted at least ten times. This chain joins TRBV20-1 and TRBJ1-1; D is unresolved. The CDR3 sequence is 11 residues long. Per the germline V gene, CDR1 is DFQATT and CDR2 is SNEGSKA (reference sequence). The V end lost 4 bases, the J end lost 12 bases, and 15 bases lay between the germline ends. The CDR3 loop is CSATPGRGTFF. In nucleotides, the CDR3 is TGCAGTGCTACCCCCGGGCGGGGAACTTTCTTT.

V is TRBV7-2 and J is TRBJ2-2; no clear D. Per germline, CDR1 SGHTA and CDR2 FQGNSA. CDR3 size: 13 residues. Trimming left V 5 bases short and J 4 bases short, with 8 bases between. As DNA, the CDR3 is TGTGCCAGCAGCCCAGACGGCACCGGGGAGCTGTTTTTT. As protein: CASSPDGTGELFF.

The sample holds one count of this clone. The V call is TRBV2, the J call TRBJ1-3; D unresolved. Trimming took 5 bases from V and 0 from J, leaving 17 bases between them. This CDR3 has 17 residues. Germline CDR1 and CDR2: SNHLY and FYNNEI. CDR3 DNA: TGTGCCAGCAGTACTAGGGAGATCTCGACCTCTGGAAACACCATATATTTT. It is translated as CASSTREISTSGNTIYF.

The gene calls are TRBV15 and TRBJ1-1; 9 nucleotides line up with TRBD1. With V trimmed by 9 bases and J by 7 bases, 9 bases remained unmatched. The CDR3 covers 13 residues. In germline, CDR1 is LNHNV, CDR2 YYDKDF (reference sequence). CDR3 sequence: CATDGQGRGEAFF. The CDR3 DNA follows: TGTGCCACAGACGGACAGGGGAGGGGTGAAGCTTTCTTT.

J is TRBJ2-2 and V is TRBV6-6, with TRBD1 as a possible D gene (6 bases). V was shortened by 0 bases and J by 8 bases, with 10 bases between the two germline ends. The CDR3 consists of 14 residues. Germline values: CDR1 MNHNY, CDR2 SVGAGI (reference sequence). CDR3 sequence: CASSYSGDRGELFF. Here the CDR3 DNA reads TGTGCCAGCAGTTACTCGGGAGACAGGGGGGAGCTGTTTTTT.

This clone is a singleton in its sample. This sequence joins TRBV5-1 and TRBJ2-3, with D hard to call. This CDR3 contains 12 residues. In germline, CDR1 is SGHRS, CDR2 YFSETQ. Trimming cost V 4 bases and J 2 bases, with 5 bases left between them. The CDR3 loop reads CASSQNTDTQYF. The CDR3 nucleotides read TGCGCCAGCAGCCAGAACACAGATACGCAGTATTTT.

The chain's CDR3 is CASSSWTGEAENTIYF. CDR3 DNA sequence: TGTGCCAGCAGCTCCTGGACAGGGGAGGCGGAAAACACCATATATTTT. This rearrangement joins TRBV9 to TRBJ1-3, with TRBD1 matching 9 bases. Trimming removed 4 bases from V and 6 bases from J; junction bases left unmatched: 11. In germline, CDR1 is SGDLS, CDR2 YYNGEE. CDR3 length: 16 residues.

The V gene is TRBV6-1, the J gene TRBJ2-3; the match to TRBD1 covers 8 bases. The CDR3 contains 15 residues. Germline trimming cut 3 bases from V and 3 bases from J; bases unmatched to any gene: 5. Germline CDR1 reads MNHNS; CDR2 reads SASEGT. The CDR3 loop reads CASSEGRGLTDTQYF. CDR3 coding DNA: TGTGCCAGCAGTGAGGGCAGGGGGCTAACAGATACGCAGTATTTT.

In its sample, this clone was seen once. The chain uses TRBV4-1 and TRBJ2-1, with D possibly TRBD1 on 6 matching bases. Germline values: CDR1 MGHRA, CDR2 YSYEKL. The CDR3 totals 15 residues. The germline V and J ends were trimmed by 2 bases and 2 bases, with 10 bases remaining between them. The CDR3 coding sequence is TGCGCCAGCAGCCAATCCACAGGGCCCTACAATGAGCAGTTCTTC. Amino acid sequence: CASSQSTGPYNEQFF.

The chain is built from TRBV28 and TRBJ2-1; 11 bases map to TRBD2. The CDR3 totals 17 residues. The ends lost 6 bases at V and 7 bases at J; junction bases unmatched: 14. CDR1 and CDR2 (germline): MDHEN, SYDVKM. The CDR3 region is CASSQTSGAPMGNEQFF. The CDR3 DNA reads as TGTGCCAGCAGCCAGACTAGCGGGGCTCCAATGGGAAATGAGCAGTTCTTC.

The chain couples TRBV2 to TRBJ1-5; D might be TRBD1 (6 bases). Germline V CDR1 and CDR2: SNHLY, FYNNEI. Trimming cost V 5 bases and J 7 bases, with 12 bases left between them. The CDR3 has 13 amino acids. The CDR3 spells CASSTQGRQPQHF. The CDR3 nucleotides are TGTGCCAGCAGTACACAGGGTAGGCAGCCCCAGCATTTT.

The V gene is TRBV18, the J gene TRBJ2-1; 9 bases agree with TRBD2. The CDR3 runs to 18 residues. The germline V gene encodes CDR1 KGHSH and CDR2 LQKENI. The junction had 9 bases not matched to a gene; V was cut back by 3 bases and J by 0 bases. Here the CDR3 reads CASSPSGGLISSYNEQFF. CDR3 DNA: TGTGCCAGCTCACCTAGCGGGGGATTGATTAGCTCCTACAATGAGCAGTTCTTC. The full variable domain, in which reference TRBV18 and TRBJ2-1 provide the parts outside the CDR3, is NAGVMQNPRHLVRRRGQEARLRCSPMKGHSHVYWYRQLPEEGLKFMVYLQKENIIDESGMPKERFSAEFPKEGPSILRIQQVVRGDSAAYFCASSPSGGLISSYNEQFFGPGTRLTVL.

The genes are TRBV5-1 and TRBJ2-7; the match to TRBD2 covers 7 bases. This CDR3 spans 15 amino acids. With 3 bases clipped from V and 3 bases from J, the junction kept 9 bases outside the gene matches. In germline, CDR1 is SGHRS, CDR2 YFSETQ. In DNA form, the CDR3 reads TGCGCCAGCAGCTCTGGGGGACTACCTTACTACGAGCAGTACTTC. Translating gives CASSSGGLPYYEQYF. Filled out from reference TRBV5-1 and TRBJ2-7, the complete variable domain reads KAGVTQTPRYLIKTRGQQVTLSCSPISGHRSVSWYQQTPGQGLQFLFEYFSETQRNKGNFPGRFSGRQFSNSRSEMNVSTLELGDSALYLCASSSGGLPYYEQYFGPGTRLTVT.

The chain carries TRBV19 and TRBJ1-1, with a tentative D call TRBD1 (6 bases). The CDR3 sequence is 15 residues long. Germline CDR1 is LNHDA and CDR2 is SQIVND (reference sequence). V was cut by 7 bases and J by 0 bases, with 15 bases left in between. The CDR3 loop is CASNLQGILNTEAFF. The CDR3, as DNA: TGTGCCAGTAATTTGCAGGGGATCTTGAACACTGAAGCTTTCTTT.